The entry below gives a single TCR beta chain sequence along with its context. Antigen: not known. Terminally differentiated effector memory CD45RA+ cells were left out of the naive CD8 fraction, which was CD45RO-negative and positively selected for CCR7. It was at deep level that the assay was run. TCRdb's copy holds only in-frame clones and misses some; the assay was immunoSEQ multiplex PCR. The sample comprises about 1.9 million clones, about 93% of which are singletons, and more than 1.5% rests with the top ten. The germline V gene has CDR1 SQVTM and CDR2 ANQGSEA. V was clipped by 6 bases and J by 5 bases, with 25 bases between them. CDR3 length equals 16 residues. The sample originates from a study of shared clonotypes between healthy human individuals. Study-wide context: Each donor's CD4 naive and CD4 memory cells filled three plates apiece, CD8 naive two, and CD8 memory one. Notes on the study in general: The expectation was that sequencing depth would affect clonotype sharing among donors. Naive CD4 clonotype sharing across a handful of donors was 4.5% to 6%.

This TCR was sampled from a man aged 18-30 years in good health. Some clones in this sample may be carry-over from other donors' samples. Sequenced input: naive CD8+ T cells from PBMCs. This chain connects TRBV29-1 to TRBJ1-2, with a weak D call TRBD1 (6 bases). The CDR3 DNA follows: TGCAGCGTGCCGGGGGACCCCGGGGGGGCCCTATATGGCTACACCTTC. The encoded protein is CSVPGDPGGALYGYTF.